This T cell receptor (beta chain) is drawn from a study of cytomegalovirus exposure and HLA in healthy donors. Study results and caveats: Upon later analysis, TCR association rates were observed to vary by HLA locus, being highest for DRB1 and lowest for HLA-C.

With respect to this clone: What it recognizes is unknown.

The V and J ends lost 8 bases and 2 bases respectively, with 12 bases between them. This CDR3 has 13 residues. The V gene's germline CDR1 is LNHDA and CDR2 SQIVND (reference sequence). Use of 60 Vbeta and 13 Jbeta primers characterized the PCR. Using immunoSEQ multiplex PCR, the repertoire was profiled, and TCRdb retains in-frame clones only, with some absent. The sample has roughly 180,000 clones; 60% to 85% are singletons. The sample taken for sequencing was PBMCs. The source of this sequence is a man between 18 and 29 years old in good health and CMV-seronegative. The genes are TRBV19 and TRBJ2-5; maybe TRBD1 (5 bases). CDR3 coding DNA: TGTGCCAGTGGCTCGACAGTGCAAGAGACCCAGTACTTC. It yields the protein CASGSTVQETQYF.